The next 23 T cell receptor beta chains were all read from a single sample in a study of CD4 T cells in relation to SARS-CoV-2 and coronaviruses. Some clones are missing from TCRdb's copy, which holds only in-frame ones; the method was immunoSEQ multiplex PCR. The sample gives about 21,000 clones, 74% of which show up once; roughly 22% is in the top ten. No antigen has been assigned to these receptors. CD4+ T cells from unexposed donors were obtained before the COVID-19 pandemic (2011-2018). The cells were cultured for about ten days before CD4+ T cells were isolated. Sequenced input: CD4+ T cells from PBMCs, cultured in vitro. Receptors originate from a human donor in good health.

This clone was detected only once. The chain carries TRBV3-1 (or the pseudogene TRBV3-2) and TRBJ1-4; 8 nucleotides align to TRBD1. Germline values: CDR1 LGHDT, CDR2 YNNKEL (reference sequence). The trim removed 1 base at V and 6 bases at J, leaving 10 bases unmatched. The CDR3 is made up of 17 amino acids. In DNA form, the CDR3 reads TGTGCCAGCAGCCAAGGGGCCTCCGGGACAGGATATGAAAAACTGTTTTTT. This sequence encodes CASSQGASGTGYEKLFF.

This clone was seen only a few times. This sequence joins TRBV7-9 and TRBJ1-1, with 8 positions matching TRBD1. Trimming cost V 4 bases and J 10 bases; bases outside gene matches: 5. CDR3 length: 12 amino acids. Germline CDR1 is SEHNR and CDR2 is FQNEAQ (reference sequence). The CDR3 region is CASSYVGTGAFF. The DNA of the CDR3 is TGTGCCAGCAGCTATGTTGGGACAGGAGCTTTCTTT.

The CDR3 DNA is TGTGCCAGCAGTAATAGGCAGTACGGATCCTACGAGCAGTACTTC. Its translation is CASSNRQYGSYEQYF. The chain links TRBV5-6 to TRBJ2-7; D remains ambiguous. CDR3 length equals 15 residues. The V end lost 5 bases, the J end lost 1 base, and 16 bases lay between the germline ends. Germline CDR1 reads SGHDT; CDR2 reads YYEEEE.

This sequence joins TRBV2 and TRBJ1-1; D call uncertain. This CDR3 comprises 15 residues. The V gene's germline CDR1 is SNHLY and CDR2 FYNNEI. The V gene lost 6 bases and the J gene lost 3 bases, with 17 bases spanning the gap. CDR3 DNA: TGTGCCAGCAGGAAAGACTTGAGGAGTTACACTGAAGCTTTCTTT. It codes for CASRKDLRSYTEAFF.

The chain uses TRBV30 and TRBJ2-5; 11 bases are a match to TRBD2. CDR1 and CDR2 from the germline V gene are GTSNPN and SVGIG (reference sequence). The CDR3 runs to 15 residues. Unmatched junction bases numbered 5, after V lost 1 base and J lost 4 bases. The chain's CDR3 is CAWSELAGGRETQYF. The CDR3 bases are TGTGCCTGGAGTGAATTAGCGGGGGGGAGAGAGACCCAGTACTTC.

The chain joins TRBV19 to TRBJ2-7; 13 nucleotides match TRBD2. The V and J ends lost 3 bases and 0 bases, in that order; junction bases with no gene match: 5. Germline V CDR1 and CDR2: LNHDA, SQIVND (reference sequence). The CDR3 loop spans 17 amino acids. The CDR3 bases are TGTGCCAGTAGTATCCGACTAGCGGGAGGCTCCTCCTACGAGCAGTACTTC. It translates to CASSIRLAGGSSYEQYF.

This chain uses TRBV11-2 with TRBJ1-2; 9 positions agree with TRBD1. Unmatched junction bases numbered 9, after V lost 1 base and J lost 6 bases. This CDR3 is built from 16 residues. CDR1 SGHAT and CDR2 FQNNGV come from the germline V gene. CDR3 protein: CASSLAGQGLYDGYTF. CDR3 DNA sequence: TGTGCCAGCAGCTTAGCGGGACAGGGCCTCTATGATGGCTACACCTTC.

V and J are TRBV15 and TRBJ1-1; D is perhaps TRBD1 (6 bases). The CDR3 has 17 amino acids. The germline CDR1 and CDR2 sequences are LNHNV and YYDKDF (reference sequence). The ends were cut back, 1 base at V and 0 bases at J, with 15 bases in the middle. The CDR3 here is CATSRGGQTRMNTEAFF. The CDR3, as DNA: TGTGCCACCAGCAGAGGTGGACAGACCCGAATGAACACTGAAGCTTTCTTT.

The chain combines TRBV3-1 (or the pseudogene TRBV3-2) with TRBJ1-6, with D tentatively TRBD1 (6 bases). V was pared by 4 bases and J by 8 bases, with 21 bases between. CDR1 is LGHDT and CDR2 is YNNKEL in the germline V gene (reference sequence). The CDR3 runs to 17 residues. The CDR3 coding sequence is TGTGCCAGCAGCCCACCACGATCGGGGGCCTGGGATTCACCCCTCCACTTT. Its translation: CASSPPRSGAWDSPLHF.

Of note for this clone: One end of the junction is discordant with germline, which a read error may explain. The rearrangement joins TRBV7-7 to TRBJ2-3; 12 bases match TRBD1. CDR3 length: 17 residues. The germline gives CDR1 SSHAT, CDR2 FNYEAQ (reference sequence). Here the CDR3 reads CASSLGAGTGGVDTQYF. DNA for the CDR3: TGTGCTAGCAGCTTAGGCGCGGGGACAGGGGGCGTAGATACGCAGTATTTT.

This clone turned up a few times. The V call is TRBV4-3, the J call TRBJ2-2; 10 bases map to TRBD2. The CDR3 consists of 20 residues. V lost 0 bases, J lost 1 base, and 11 bases stayed unmatched. Germline V lookup: CDR1 LGHNA, CDR2 YSLEER. The CDR3 loop is CASSQELGTSGVLNTGELFF. The CDR3 DNA reads as TGCGCCAGCAGCCAAGAATTGGGTACTAGCGGGGTCCTGAACACCGGGGAGCTGTTTTTT.

CDR3 sequence: CASSSGLAGFSTDTQYF. The DNA of the CDR3 is TGTGCCAGTAGTTCCGGACTAGCGGGGTTTAGCACAGATACGCAGTATTTT. This rearrangement joins TRBV19 to TRBJ2-3, with 12 nucleotides matching TRBD2. With 5 bases clipped from V and 0 bases from J, the junction kept 6 bases outside the gene matches. The CDR3 has 17 residues. Per the germline V gene, CDR1 is LNHDA and CDR2 is SQIVND (reference sequence).

The chain links TRBV6-5 to TRBJ1-4; TRBD1 might be the D (5 bases). CDR1 and CDR2 (germline): MNHEY, SVGAGI. The CDR3 totals 14 residues. V lost 5 bases, J lost 8 bases, and 15 bases lay in between. The DNA of the CDR3 is TGTGCCAGCAGTCCCGGGGCAACGGGAGAAAAACTGTTTTTT. Translation: CASSPGATGEKLFF.

The chain combines TRBV19 with TRBJ2-2; either TRBD1 or TRBD2 may fit D (7 bases each). The germline CDR1 and CDR2 sequences are LNHDA and SQIVND (reference sequence). CDR3 length equals 14 residues. The ends were cut back, 6 bases at V and 6 bases at J, with 14 bases in the middle. The CDR3 DNA reads TGTGCCAGTAGAACGGCAGGGGGGGCCGGGGAGCTGTTTTTT. As protein: CASRTAGGAGELFF.

The V call is TRBV7-2, the J call TRBJ2-3, with D perhaps TRBD2 (7 bases). The V gene lost 3 bases and the J gene lost 4 bases, with 14 bases spanning the gap. CDR3 length: 15 residues. Germline values: CDR1 SGHTA, CDR2 FQGNSA. DNA of the CDR3: TGTGCCAGCAGCTTTGGGGGGGGCCCACCAGATACGCAGTATTTT. Its translation: CASSFGGGPPDTQYF.

This chain links TRBV28 with TRBJ1-4; 7 bases are a match to TRBD1. Trimming removed 10 bases from V and 0 bases from J; junction bases left unmatched: 17. Germline CDR1 and CDR2: MDHEN and SYDVKM. CDR3 length: 18 amino acids. This CDR3 reads CATPFGRGADPTNEKLFF. Here the CDR3 DNA reads TGTGCCACCCCCTTTGGCAGGGGGGCTGACCCAACTAATGAAAAACTGTTTTTT.

The table lists this clone with a count of one. This rearrangement joins TRBV5-1 to TRBJ1-2; TRBD1 aligns across 7 bases. The CDR3 is 13 residues long. Germline V gene data show CDR1 as SGHRS and CDR2 as YFSETQ. Trimming took 4 bases from V and 3 from J; bases not matched to a gene: 3. The DNA for the CDR3 is TGCGCCAGCAGCACGGGACAGTACTATGGCTACACCTTC. Its translation: CASSTGQYYGYTF.

The chain carries TRBV7-2 and TRBJ1-1, with TRBD1 identical over 8 bases. Germline V CDR1 and CDR2: SGHTA, FQGNSA. The CDR3 totals 16 residues. Trimming took 5 bases from V and 3 from J; bases not matched to a gene: 11. CDR3 sequence: CASSRQGHRPDTEAFF. Written as DNA, the CDR3 is TGTGCCAGCAGCAGACAGGGGCACAGACCAGACACTGAAGCTTTCTTT.

The rearrangement uses TRBV3-1 (or the pseudogene TRBV3-2) and TRBJ1-1; 7 bases align to TRBD1. V shed 1 base and J 6 bases; nucleotides not matched to a gene: 8. Germline CDR1 and CDR2: LGHDT and YNNKEL (reference sequence). The length of the CDR3 is 15 residues. DNA of the CDR3: TGTGCCAGCAGCCAAGGTCTGAGCAGGGGGGCTGAAGCTTTCTTT. Protein: CASSQGLSRGAEAFF.

The genes are TRBV3-1 (or the pseudogene TRBV3-2) and TRBJ1-2; D is possibly TRBD1 (5 bases). Trimming cost V 1 base and J 6 bases, with 12 bases left between them. The germline gives CDR1 LGHDT, CDR2 YNNKEL (reference sequence). There are 14 residues in the CDR3. The CDR3 is CASSQGRTGDGYTF. CDR3 sequence (DNA): TGTGCCAGCAGCCAAGGTCGGACGGGGGATGGCTACACCTTC.

The CDR3 here is CASSFGGGPGGYTF. As DNA, the CDR3 is TGTGCCAGCAGCTTTGGGGGGGGTCCAGGTGGCTACACCTTC. The V gene is TRBV7-9, the J gene TRBJ1-2; perhaps TRBD1 as D (5 bases). CDR1 SEHNR and CDR2 FQNEAQ come from the germline V gene (reference sequence). With 3 bases removed from V and 7 bases from J, the gap between germline ends came to 15 bases. The CDR3 is 14 residues long.

The chain has TRBV5-4 and TRBJ1-4; D not resolved. The CDR3 is made up of 14 amino acids. The V end lost 3 bases, the J end lost 3 bases, and 9 bases lay between the germline ends. CDR1 is SGHNT and CDR2 is YYREEE in the germline V gene (reference sequence). CDR3 nucleotides: TGTGCCAGCAGCTCGGGAGTAGCTAATGAAAAACTGTTTTTT. Amino acid sequence: CASSSGVANEKLFF.

The rearrangement uses TRBV5-8 and TRBJ1-5; the D is unclear. With 3 bases removed from V and 4 bases from J, the gap between germline ends came to 11 bases. Germline V gene sequence: CDR1 SGHTS, CDR2 YDEGEE. This CDR3 has 14 amino acids. CDR3 residues: CASSSGRNNQPQHF. The CDR3 region has the DNA TGTGCCAGCAGCTCCGGCCGGAATAATCAGCCCCAGCATTTT.